The clone carrying this TCR beta chain was seen more than once but under ten times. Its antigen is not identified. The germline CDR1 and CDR2 sequences are MGHDK and SYGVNS. The CDR3 length is 14 residues. Trimming cost V 4 bases and J 8 bases, with 18 bases left between them. This sample's time point: sample taken at primary tumor resection. Tumor, nontumor lung or frozen PBMC supplied whole RNA that was sequenced unsorted. This specimen comes from a study of spatial heterogeneity in lung cancer. About the research overall: Detected sequences consistently included more beta-chain ones than alpha-chain ones.

Study-wide results and limits: Expanded tumor TCRs that were ubiquitous appeared in blood more at resection than follow-up.

MiXCR was run by TCRdb on the 5' RACE reads, yielding one entry per CDR3 protein. The data show around 41,000 distinct CDR3 sequences, with approximately 6.8% seen just once and 43% held by the top ten. Sequenced here: PBMCs, sampled at surgery. The genes are TRBV25-1 and TRBJ2-7; possibly TRBD1 for D (6 bases). This receptor was obtained from a female donor with early-stage non-small cell lung cancer. This CDR3 reads CASSGTDWSDKQYF. Here the CDR3 DNA reads TGTGCCAGCAGTGGGACAGATTGGTCTGACAAGCAGTACTTC.